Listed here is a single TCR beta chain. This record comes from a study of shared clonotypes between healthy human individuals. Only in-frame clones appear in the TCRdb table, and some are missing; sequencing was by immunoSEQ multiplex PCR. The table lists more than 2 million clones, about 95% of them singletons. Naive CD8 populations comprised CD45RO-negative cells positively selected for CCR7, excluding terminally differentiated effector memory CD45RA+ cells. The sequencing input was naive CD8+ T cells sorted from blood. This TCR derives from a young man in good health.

The CDR3 region has the DNA TGTGCCAGCAGCGTAGAGACCCCCAGGGGAGAGACCCAGTACTTC. This encodes CASSVETPRGETQYF. The chain recombines TRBV9 with TRBJ2-5, with D possibly being TRBD1 (6 bases). Germline V gene sequence: CDR1 SGDLS, CDR2 YYNGEE. The CDR3 has 15 residues. Between the trimmed V and J ends, which lost 0 bases and 4 bases, there was a span of 13 bases.